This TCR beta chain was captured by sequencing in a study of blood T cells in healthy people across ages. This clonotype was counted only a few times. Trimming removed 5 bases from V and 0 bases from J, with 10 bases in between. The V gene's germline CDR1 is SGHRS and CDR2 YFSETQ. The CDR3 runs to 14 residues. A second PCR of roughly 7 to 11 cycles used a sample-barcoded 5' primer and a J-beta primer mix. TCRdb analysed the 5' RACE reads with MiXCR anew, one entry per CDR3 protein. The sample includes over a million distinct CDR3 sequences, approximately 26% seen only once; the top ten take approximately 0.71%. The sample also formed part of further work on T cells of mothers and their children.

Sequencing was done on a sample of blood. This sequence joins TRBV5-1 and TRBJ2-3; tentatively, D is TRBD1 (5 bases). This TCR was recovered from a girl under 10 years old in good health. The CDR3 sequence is CASRGVGSTDTQYF. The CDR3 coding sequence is TGCGCCAGCAGAGGGGTAGGGAGCACAGATACGCAGTATTTT.